This paragraph reports one T cell receptor (beta chain). The target antigen is unknown. The CDR3 has 14 residues. Germline loops: CDR1 SGHAT, CDR2 FQNNGV. V was pared by 5 bases and J by 1 base, with 6 bases between. This specimen belongs to a study of shared clonotypes between healthy human individuals. Whole-study findings and limits: The represented genetic and exposure-history diversity was limited by the small number of donors.

PBMC DNA, left unsorted, was sequenced on ten immunoSEQ deep assay plates. In the authors' methods: Junction-only immunoSEQ sequences carried no quality scores, so filtering differed. Here immunoSEQ multiplex PCR was the method, and the copy in TCRdb shows in-frame clones only, minus some. The D gene and trimming were derived from the DNA, and the V and J assignments and clone size from that table. The repertoire holds approximately 470,000 clones, with roughly 80% as singletons. Sequences were obtained from PBMCs. The origin of this receptor is a woman aged 40 to 50 in good health. Some clones in this sample may be carry-over from other donors' samples. This chain joins TRBV11-2 and TRBJ2-6; D remains unclear. The CDR3 loop reads CASSPLSGANVLTF. In nucleotides, the CDR3 is TGTGCCAGCAGCCCTCTATCTGGGGCCAACGTCCTGACTTTC.